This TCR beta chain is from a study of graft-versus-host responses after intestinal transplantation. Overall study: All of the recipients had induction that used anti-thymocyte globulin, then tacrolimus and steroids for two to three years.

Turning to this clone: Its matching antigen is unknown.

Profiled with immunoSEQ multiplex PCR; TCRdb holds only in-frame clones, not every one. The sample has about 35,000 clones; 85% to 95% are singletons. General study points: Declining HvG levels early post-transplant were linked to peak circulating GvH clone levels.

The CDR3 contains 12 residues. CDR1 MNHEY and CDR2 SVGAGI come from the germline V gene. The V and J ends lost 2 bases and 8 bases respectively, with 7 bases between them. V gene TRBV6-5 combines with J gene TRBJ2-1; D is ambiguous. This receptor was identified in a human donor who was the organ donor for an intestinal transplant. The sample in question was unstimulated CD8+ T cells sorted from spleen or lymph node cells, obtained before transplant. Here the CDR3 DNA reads TGTGCCAGCAGTTACAGGGAACATGAGCAGTTCTTC. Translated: CASSYREHEQFF.